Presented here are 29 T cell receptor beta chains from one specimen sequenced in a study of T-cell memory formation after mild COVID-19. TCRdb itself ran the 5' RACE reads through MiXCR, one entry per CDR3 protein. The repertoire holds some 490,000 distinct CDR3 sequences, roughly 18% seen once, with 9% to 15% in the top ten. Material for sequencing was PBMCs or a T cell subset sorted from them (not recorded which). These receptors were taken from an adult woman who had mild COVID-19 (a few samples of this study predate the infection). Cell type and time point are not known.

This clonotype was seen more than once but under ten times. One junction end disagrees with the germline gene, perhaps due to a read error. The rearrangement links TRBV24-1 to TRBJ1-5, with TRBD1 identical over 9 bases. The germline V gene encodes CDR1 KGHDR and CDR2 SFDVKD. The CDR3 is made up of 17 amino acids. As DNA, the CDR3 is TGTGCCACCAGCGATTCGACAGGGGGGGGCGTCAATCAGCCCCAGCATTTT. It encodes CATSDSTGGGVNQPQHF.

The CDR3 sequence is CASSLRRGLTDTQYF. Here the CDR3 DNA reads TGTGCCAGCAGCTTACGTCGGGGACTCACAGATACGCAGTATTTT. The chain uses TRBV7-9 and TRBJ2-3; weak D call: TRBD2 (6 bases). CDR1 and CDR2 from the germline V gene are SEHNR and FQNEAQ (reference sequence). CDR3 size: 15 residues. V gave up 2 bases and J gave up 2 bases, with 11 bases separating them.

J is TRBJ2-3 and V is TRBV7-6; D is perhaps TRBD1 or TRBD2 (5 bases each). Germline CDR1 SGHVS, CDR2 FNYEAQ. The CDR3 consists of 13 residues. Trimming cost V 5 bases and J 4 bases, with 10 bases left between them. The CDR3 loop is CASSGGSADTQYF. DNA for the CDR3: TGTGCCAGCAGCGGGGGTAGCGCAGATACGCAGTATTTT.

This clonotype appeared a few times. In nucleotides, the CDR3 is TGTGCCAGCAGTTACCAATGGAAGGGGGCGCAGTATTTT. It specifies CASSYQWKGAQYF. The genes are TRBV6-5 and TRBJ2-3, with TRBD1 as a possible D gene (6 bases). This CDR3 has 13 amino acids. Per germline, CDR1 MNHEY and CDR2 SVGAGI. V was clipped by 2 bases and J by 10 bases, with 13 bases between them.

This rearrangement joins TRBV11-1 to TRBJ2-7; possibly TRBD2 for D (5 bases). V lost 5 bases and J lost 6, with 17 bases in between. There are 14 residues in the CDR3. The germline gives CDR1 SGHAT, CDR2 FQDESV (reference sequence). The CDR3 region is CASSRGRAFGEQYF. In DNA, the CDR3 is TGTGCCAGCAGCAGAGGGCGGGCCTTTGGCGAGCAGTACTTC.

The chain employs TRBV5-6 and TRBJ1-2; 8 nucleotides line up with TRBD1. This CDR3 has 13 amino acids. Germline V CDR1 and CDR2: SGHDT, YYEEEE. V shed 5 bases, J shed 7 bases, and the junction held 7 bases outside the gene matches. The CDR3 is CASRQQGAGGYTF. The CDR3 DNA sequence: TGTGCCAGCAGACAGCAGGGGGCCGGTGGCTACACCTTC.

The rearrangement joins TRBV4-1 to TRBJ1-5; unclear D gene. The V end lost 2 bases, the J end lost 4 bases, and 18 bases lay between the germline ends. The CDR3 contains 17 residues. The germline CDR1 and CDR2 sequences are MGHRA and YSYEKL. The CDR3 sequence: CASSQTGVVQLNQPQHF. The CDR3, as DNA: TGCGCCAGCAGCCAAACCGGGGTTGTGCAGCTTAATCAGCCCCAGCATTTT.

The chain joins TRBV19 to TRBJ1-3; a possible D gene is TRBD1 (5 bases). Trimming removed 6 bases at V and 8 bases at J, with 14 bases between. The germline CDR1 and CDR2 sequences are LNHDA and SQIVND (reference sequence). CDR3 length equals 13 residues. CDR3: CASRLREGDTIYF. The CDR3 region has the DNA TGTGCCAGTAGACTCAGGGAAGGGGACACCATATATTTT.

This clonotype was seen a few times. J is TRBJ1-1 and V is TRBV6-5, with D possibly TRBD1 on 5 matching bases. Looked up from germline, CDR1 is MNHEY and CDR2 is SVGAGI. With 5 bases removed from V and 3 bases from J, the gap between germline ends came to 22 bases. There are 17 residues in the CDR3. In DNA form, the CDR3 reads TGTGCCAGCAGTCCGGGACCCCGCCCCCCGGGGTACACTGAAGCTTTCTTT. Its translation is CASSPGPRPPGYTEAFF.

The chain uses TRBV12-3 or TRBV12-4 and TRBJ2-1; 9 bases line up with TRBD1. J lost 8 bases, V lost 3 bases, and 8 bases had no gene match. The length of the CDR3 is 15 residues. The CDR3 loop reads CASSLGTGSRYEQFF. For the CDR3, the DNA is TGTGCCAGCAGTTTGGGGACAGGGAGTAGATATGAGCAGTTCTTC.

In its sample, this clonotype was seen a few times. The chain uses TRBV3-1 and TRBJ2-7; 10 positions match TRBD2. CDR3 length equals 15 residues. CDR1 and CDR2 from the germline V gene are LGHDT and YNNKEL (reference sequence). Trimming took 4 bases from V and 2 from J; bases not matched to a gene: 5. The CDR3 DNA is TGTGCCAGCAGCCCTGGACTAGCGGAGACCTACGAGCAGTACTTC. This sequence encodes CASSPGLAETYEQYF.

CDR3 coding DNA: TGTGCCAGCAGCCTGGTGACAGGGTCCTATGGCTACACCTTC. It yields the protein CASSLVTGSYGYTF. The chain recombines TRBV7-9 with TRBJ1-2; 7 nucleotides align to TRBD1. J lost 4 bases, V lost 5 bases, and 7 bases had no gene match. The CDR3 loop spans 14 amino acids. The germline V gene encodes CDR1 SEHNR and CDR2 FQNEAQ (reference sequence).

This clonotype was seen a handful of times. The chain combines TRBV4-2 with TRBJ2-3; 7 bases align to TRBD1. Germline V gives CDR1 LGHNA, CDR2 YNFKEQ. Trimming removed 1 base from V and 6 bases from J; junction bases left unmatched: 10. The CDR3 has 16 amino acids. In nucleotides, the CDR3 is TGTGCCAGCAGCCAAGCCCCCTTGACAGGGTCTGATACGCAGTATTTT. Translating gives CASSQAPLTGSDTQYF.

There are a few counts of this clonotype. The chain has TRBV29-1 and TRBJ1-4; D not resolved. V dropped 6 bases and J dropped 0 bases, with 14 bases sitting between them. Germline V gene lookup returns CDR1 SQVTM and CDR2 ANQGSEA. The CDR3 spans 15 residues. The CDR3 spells CSVVSAGATNEKLFF. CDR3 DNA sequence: TGCAGCGTGGTATCGGCGGGCGCAACTAATGAAAAACTGTTTTTT.

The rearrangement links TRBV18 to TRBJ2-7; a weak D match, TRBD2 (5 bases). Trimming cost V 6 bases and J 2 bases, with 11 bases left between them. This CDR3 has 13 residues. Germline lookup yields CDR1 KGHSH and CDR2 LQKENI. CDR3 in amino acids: CASSERAPYEQYF. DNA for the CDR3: TGTGCCAGCTCCGAGAGGGCCCCCTACGAGCAGTACTTC.

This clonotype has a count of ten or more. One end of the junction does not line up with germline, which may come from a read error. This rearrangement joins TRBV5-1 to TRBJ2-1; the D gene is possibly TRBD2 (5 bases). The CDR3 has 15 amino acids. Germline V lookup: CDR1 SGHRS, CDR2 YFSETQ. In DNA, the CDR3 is TGTGCCAGCAGCTCTGGTGGGAGTTCCTACAATGAGCAGTTCTTC. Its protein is CASSSGGSSYNEQFF.

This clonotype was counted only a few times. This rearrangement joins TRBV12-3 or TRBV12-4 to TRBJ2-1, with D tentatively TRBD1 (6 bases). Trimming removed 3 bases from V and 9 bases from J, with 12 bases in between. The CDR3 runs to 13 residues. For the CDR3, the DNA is TGTGCCAGCAGTTTGTTTTCAGGGGTTGAGCAGTTCTTC. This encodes CASSLFSGVEQFF.

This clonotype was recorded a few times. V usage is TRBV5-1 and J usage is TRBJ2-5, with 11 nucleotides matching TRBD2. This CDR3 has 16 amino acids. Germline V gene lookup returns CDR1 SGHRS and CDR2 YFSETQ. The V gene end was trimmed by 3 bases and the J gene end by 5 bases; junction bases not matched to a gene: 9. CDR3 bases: TGCGCCAGCAGCTCCCTAGCGGGGGGACCAATGGAGACCCAGTACTTC. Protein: CASSSLAGGPMETQYF.

The CDR3 DNA reads TGTGCCAGCACGTCAGGGGGGAATGAGCAGTTCTTC. This codes for CASTSGGNEQFF. The chain employs TRBV6-2 or TRBV6-3 and TRBJ2-1, with D perhaps TRBD1 (7 bases). The CDR3 spans 12 residues. V lost 7 bases and J lost 7, with 11 bases in between. CDR1 MNHEY and CDR2 SVGEGT come from the germline V gene.

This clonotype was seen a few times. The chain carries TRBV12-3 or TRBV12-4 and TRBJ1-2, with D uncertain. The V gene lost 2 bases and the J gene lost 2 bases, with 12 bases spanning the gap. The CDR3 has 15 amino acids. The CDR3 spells CASSLSTQVNYGYTF. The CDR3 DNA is TGTGCCAGCAGTTTAAGTACCCAAGTGAACTATGGCTACACCTTC.

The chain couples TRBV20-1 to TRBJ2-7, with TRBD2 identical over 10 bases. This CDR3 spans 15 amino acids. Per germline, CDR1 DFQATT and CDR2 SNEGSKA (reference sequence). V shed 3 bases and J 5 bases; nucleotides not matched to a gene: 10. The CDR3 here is CSASRAGGPYDEQYF. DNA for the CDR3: TGCAGTGCTAGTCGAGCGGGAGGGCCCTACGACGAGCAGTACTTC.

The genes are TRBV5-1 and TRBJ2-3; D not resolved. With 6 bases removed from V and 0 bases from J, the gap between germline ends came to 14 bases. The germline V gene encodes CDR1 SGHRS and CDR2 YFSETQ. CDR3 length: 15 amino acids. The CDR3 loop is CASNQDPKSTDTQYF. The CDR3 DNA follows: TGCGCCAGCAATCAGGACCCAAAAAGCACAGATACGCAGTATTTT.

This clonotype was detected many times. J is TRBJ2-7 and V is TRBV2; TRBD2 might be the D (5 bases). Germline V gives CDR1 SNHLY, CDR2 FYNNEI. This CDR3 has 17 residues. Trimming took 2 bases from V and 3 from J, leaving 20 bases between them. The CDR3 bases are TGTGCCAGCAGTGAAAGAGGGCTAGTTCTCCGTTTCTACGAGCAGTACTTC. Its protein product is CASSERGLVLRFYEQYF. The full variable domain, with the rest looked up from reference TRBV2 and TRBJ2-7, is EPEVTQTPSHQVTQMGQEVILRCVPISNHLYFYWYRQILGQKVEFLVSFYNNEISEKSEIFDDQFSVERPDGSNFTLKIRSTKLEDSAMYFCASSERGLVLRFYEQYFGPGTRLTVT.

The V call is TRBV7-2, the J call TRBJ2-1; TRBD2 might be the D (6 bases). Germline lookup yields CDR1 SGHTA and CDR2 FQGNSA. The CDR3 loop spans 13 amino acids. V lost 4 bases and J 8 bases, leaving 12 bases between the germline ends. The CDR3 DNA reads TGTGCCAGCAGCTCCAGCACGGGGGATGAGCAGTTCTTC. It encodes CASSSSTGDEQFF.

This CDR3 reads CASSQEEGGPETQYF. The DNA for the CDR3 is TGTGCCAGCAGCCAAGAGGAAGGCGGGCCGGAGACCCAGTACTTC. The rearrangement links TRBV4-2 to TRBJ2-5; TRBD2 is a possible D gene (5 bases). Trimming took 0 bases from V and 5 from J, leaving 13 bases between them. The germline gives CDR1 LGHNA, CDR2 YNFKEQ. The CDR3 loop spans 15 amino acids.

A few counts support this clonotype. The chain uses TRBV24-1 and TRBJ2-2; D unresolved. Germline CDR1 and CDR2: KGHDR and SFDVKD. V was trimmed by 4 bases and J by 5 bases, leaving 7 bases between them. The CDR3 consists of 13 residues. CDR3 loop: CATSEAGTGELFF. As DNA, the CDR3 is TGTGCCACCAGTGAGGCCGGGACCGGGGAGCTGTTTTTT.

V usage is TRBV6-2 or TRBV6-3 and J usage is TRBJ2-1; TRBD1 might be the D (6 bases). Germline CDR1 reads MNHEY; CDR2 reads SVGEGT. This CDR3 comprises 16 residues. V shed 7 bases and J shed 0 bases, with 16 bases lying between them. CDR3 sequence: CASNWERGSSYNEQFF. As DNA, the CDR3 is TGTGCCAGCAACTGGGAAAGGGGGAGCTCCTACAATGAGCAGTTCTTC.

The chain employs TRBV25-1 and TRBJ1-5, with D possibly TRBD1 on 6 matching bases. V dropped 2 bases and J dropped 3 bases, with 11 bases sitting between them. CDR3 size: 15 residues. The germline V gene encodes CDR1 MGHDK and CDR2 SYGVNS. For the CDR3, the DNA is TGTGCCAGCAGTGAAACCCGGGACAACAATCAGCCCCAGCATTTT. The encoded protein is CASSETRDNNQPQHF.

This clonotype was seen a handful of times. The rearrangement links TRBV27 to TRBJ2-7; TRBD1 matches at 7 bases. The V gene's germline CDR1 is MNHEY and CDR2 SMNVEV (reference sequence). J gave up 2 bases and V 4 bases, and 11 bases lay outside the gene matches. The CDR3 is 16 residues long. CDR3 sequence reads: CASSSDTDRAPYEQYF. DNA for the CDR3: TGTGCCAGCAGTTCAGACACCGACAGGGCCCCCTACGAGCAGTACTTC.